Below are 10 T cell receptor beta chains sequenced from a single sample in a study of CD8 T cells in ankylosing spondylitis. Using its own MiXCR run on the 5' RACE reads, TCRdb lists one record per CDR3 protein. Here the sample spans 250,000 to 300,000 distinct CDR3 sequences, around 20% being singletons. The sequenced sample consisted of blood, either unsorted or a sorted T cell fraction (not recorded which). Receptors originate from a male donor with ankylosing spondylitis or in good health (not recorded which).

This chain connects TRBV10-3 to TRBJ1-1; D possibly corresponds to TRBD1 (5 bases). Germline V gene lookup returns CDR1 ENHRY and CDR2 SYGVKD. V lost 6 bases, J lost 3 bases, and 14 bases lay in between. The CDR3 is made up of 14 amino acids. The CDR3 reads CAIRARAGDTEAFF. CDR3 in DNA: TGTGCCATCAGGGCCAGGGCGGGGGACACTGAAGCTTTCTTT.

This clonotype turned up a few times. The rearrangement joins TRBV5-1 to TRBJ1-5, with no clear D. Germline CDR1 and CDR2: SGHRS and YFSETQ. Trimming shortened V by 5 bases and J by 9 bases, and 12 bases separated the two germline ends. The CDR3 runs to 12 residues. The CDR3 DNA sequence: TGCGCCAGCAGTGCAGGCTCCGGGCCCCAGCATTTT. Translated, it gives CASSAGSGPQHF. Based on the CDR3 plus reference TRBV5-1 and TRBJ1-5, the full variable domain is KAGVTQTPRYLIKTRGQQVTLSCSPISGHRSVSWYQQTPGQGLQFLFEYFSETQRNKGNFPGRFSGRQFSNSRSEMNVSTLELGDSALYLCASSAGSGPQHFGDGTRLSIL.

This clonotype appeared a single time. The chain is built from TRBV5-6 and TRBJ2-7, with unresolved D. Germline V gene lookup returns CDR1 SGHDT and CDR2 YYEEEE. The CDR3 totals 17 residues. Trimming removed 4 bases from V and 2 bases from J, with 22 bases in between. The CDR3 loop reads CASSPLLDARRTYEQYV. The CDR3 DNA follows: TGTGCCAGCAGCCCCCTTTTGGACGCGCGGCGAACCTACGAGCAGTACGTC.

V usage is TRBV12-3 or TRBV12-4 and J usage is TRBJ2-2; D is perhaps TRBD1 (6 bases). V gave up 5 bases and J gave up 6 bases, with 10 bases separating them. CDR3 length: 13 amino acids. Here the CDR3 DNA reads TGTGCCAGCAGTAAACAGGGTTCCGGGGAGCTGTTTTTT. Protein sequence: CASSKQGSGELFF.

The chain has TRBV24-1 and TRBJ2-1, with 7 bases aligning to TRBD1. V gave up 3 bases and J gave up 12 bases; unmatched junction bases: 10. The CDR3 has 14 residues. From germline, CDR1 is KGHDR and CDR2 SFDVKD. The CDR3 region is CATSDPDRLGGQFF. The CDR3 DNA reads as TGTGCCACCAGTGATCCGGACAGGCTTGGTGGGCAGTTCTTC.

This chain uses TRBV10-1 with TRBJ2-1; D is uncertain. The germline V gene encodes CDR1 WNHNN and CDR2 SYGVQD (reference sequence). The CDR3 is made up of 11 amino acids. Trimming took off 4 bases at V and 7 bases at J, with 5 bases between the two ends. The CDR3 loop is CASSAENEQFF. The CDR3 DNA follows: TGCGCCAGCAGTGCGGAGAATGAGCAGTTCTTC.

This rearrangement joins TRBV5-1 to TRBJ2-3, with TRBD2 matching over 13 bases. The length of the CDR3 is 17 residues. Per germline, CDR1 SGHRS and CDR2 YFSETQ. J was trimmed by 3 bases and V by 0 bases; bases with no gene match: 4. The CDR3 reads CASSLARTSGGTDTQYF. The CDR3 DNA follows: TGCGCCAGCAGCTTGGCCCGGACTAGCGGGGGAACAGATACGCAGTATTTT.

This clonotype was found a few times. The chain employs TRBV5-5 and TRBJ2-5; D may be TRBD1 (6 bases). The CDR3 has 15 residues. V shed 0 bases and J shed 3 bases, with 12 bases lying between them. Germline V gene lookup returns CDR1 SGHKS and CDR2 YYEKEE (reference sequence). This CDR3 is CASSLVRQGKETQYF. CDR3 nucleotides: TGTGCCAGCAGCTTGGTGCGGCAGGGGAAAGAGACCCAGTACTTC.

The J gene is TRBJ1-1, the V gene TRBV7-2; TRBD1 is a possible D gene (5 bases). CDR3 length equals 16 residues. Germline V gene sequence: CDR1 SGHTA, CDR2 FQGNSA. Trimming removed 4 bases at V and 1 base at J, with 16 bases between. CDR3 in amino acids: CASSSTSAGTNTEAFF. DNA for the CDR3: TGTGCCAGCAGCTCGACCTCGGCAGGGACGAACACTGAAGCTTTCTTT.

The chain uses TRBV20-1 and TRBJ1-2; D is unclear. This CDR3 comprises 14 residues. The germline CDR1 and CDR2 sequences are DFQATT and SNEGSKA (reference sequence). Trimming cost V 4 bases and J 3 bases, with 15 bases left between them. The CDR3 DNA reads as TGCAGTGCTAAAAGAAGGAGTATAGACTATGGCTACACCTTC. It encodes CSAKRRSIDYGYTF.